Listed below are T cell receptor beta chains from one sample, sequenced in a study of read filtering for tumor transcriptome and immune sequencing. From the reads, TCRdb called clonotypes with MiXCR, one entry per CDR3 protein. The sample lists tens of thousands of distinct CDR3 sequences; about a fifth were seen once. Sequences were obtained from a population of CD138-negative cells sorted from bone marrow. These receptors were taken from a donor aged 40 or over with multiple myeloma. Both conserved end residues are trimmed from each CDR3. The order of the fields is D gene, V gene, J gene, CDR3 protein. D genes are given only for firm matches.

TRBD2,TRBV5-1,TRBJ2-1,ASGDGGGNEQF
TRBD1,TRBV4-1,TRBJ1-1,ASSQPPQGRPEAF
NA,TRBV7-2,TRBJ1-1,ASSLERYTEAF
NA,TRBV5-1,TRBJ2-2,ASSLARLPAPNTVELF
TRBD2,TRBV5-1,TRBJ2-4,ASSYSGGENIQY
NA,TRBV7-9,TRBJ2-7,ASSLRGVEQY
NA,TRBV18,TRBJ1-2,ASSQGENGYT
NA,TRBV20-1,TRBJ2-7,STSVRGRGRFRLHEQY
NA,TRBV15,TRBJ1-1,ATSRLGHPPEAF
NA,TRBV6-2/TRBV6-3,TRBJ2-2,ASSYRGTGEPF
NA,TRBV28,TRBJ2-5,ASNRGLRETQY
NA,TRBV28,TRBJ2-1,ASSRWGHEQF
NA,TRBV28,TRBJ1-5,ASSLSGNQPQH
TRBD1,TRBV7-6,TRBJ2-2,ASSHRGQGKNTGELF